Listed here are 12 T cell receptor beta chains from one sample, sequenced in a study of shared clonotypes between healthy human individuals. Method: immunoSEQ multiplex PCR; TCRdb's copy keeps in-frame clones and lacks some. Here the sample spans around 440,000 clones, around 77% being singletons. The sequenced sample was PBMCs. These receptors came from a woman between 40 and 50 years old in good health. Some clones in this sample may be carry-over from other donors' samples.

This clone was seen repeatedly, ten times or more. The V call is TRBV28, the J call TRBJ1-2; a weak D match, TRBD1 (6 bases). CDR3 length equals 17 residues. V was clipped by 5 bases and J by 3 bases, with 22 bases between them. Looked up from germline, CDR1 is MDHEN and CDR2 is SYDVKM. CDR3 loop: CASSRPGTTGAHYGYTF. In nucleotides, the CDR3 is TGTGCCAGCAGTCGCCCCGGGACGACAGGTGCCCACTATGGCTACACCTTC.

The gene calls are TRBV19 and TRBJ1-1; D is ambiguous. Germline assignment: CDR1 LNHDA and CDR2 SQIVND (reference sequence). This CDR3 has 13 residues. Trimming removed 2 bases from V and 5 bases from J, with 9 bases in between. The CDR3 spells CASSILPRTEAFF. For the CDR3, the DNA is TGTGCCAGTAGTATACTCCCCCGAACTGAAGCTTTCTTT.

Of note for this clone: Since a far larger clone is one base different, this is likely a read error. The same CDR3 also results from other DNA sequences found in this sample. The V call is TRBV2, the J call TRBJ1-1, with 8 bases lining up with TRBD1. J lost 6 bases, V lost 6 bases, and 6 bases had no gene match. Germline CDR1 SNHLY, CDR2 FYNNEI. There are 13 residues in the CDR3. In DNA, the CDR3 is TGTGCCAGCAGAAGGCAGGGGGCGCCTGAAGCTTTCTTT. Translation gives CASRRQGAPEAFF.

CDR3 region: CASSSYRDSPYEQYF. The CDR3 coding sequence is TGTGCCAGCAGTTCGTACCGGGACAGTCCCTACGAGCAGTACTTC. The rearrangement uses TRBV28 and TRBJ2-7; 7 nucleotides align to TRBD1. V was clipped by 4 bases and J by 2 bases; unmatched bases: 8. The CDR3 is 15 amino acids. Germline CDR1 and CDR2: MDHEN and SYDVKM. The full variable domain, rest sourced from reference TRBV28 and TRBJ2-7, is DVKVTQSSRYLVKRTGEKVFLECVQDMDHENMFWYRQDPGLGLRLIYFSYDVKMKEKGDIPEGYSVSREKKERFSLILESASTNQTSMYLCASSSYRDSPYEQYFGPGTRLTVT.

This clone showed up just a few times. The chain has TRBV29-1 and TRBJ2-7; 9 bases are a match to TRBD1. The CDR3 loop spans 12 amino acids. The V segment lost 7 bases and the J segment 3 bases; nucleotides outside the gene matches: 4. Germline CDR1 SQVTM, CDR2 ANQGSEA. The CDR3 DNA reads TGCAGCGGGCGGACAGGGGACTACGAGCAGTACTTC. It specifies CSGRTGDYEQYF.

CDR3 protein: CASRTPGGVYNEQFF. CDR3 bases: TGTGCCAGCAGAACCCCAGGGGGCGTCTACAATGAGCAGTTCTTC. This chain joins TRBV7-2 and TRBJ2-1; 8 bases are a match to TRBD1. The CDR3 is made up of 15 amino acids. CDR1 SGHTA and CDR2 FQGNSA come from the germline V gene. With V trimmed by 6 bases and J by 3 bases, 7 bases remained unmatched.

About this clone itself: A far larger clone is one base from this, pointing to a likely read error. Other DNA sequences in this sample translate to the same CDR3. The chain recombines TRBV5-1 with TRBJ2-3; TRBD2 is a possible D gene (5 bases). CDR1 SGHRS and CDR2 YFSETQ come from the germline V gene. The CDR3 is 14 residues long. DNA for the CDR3: TGCGCCAGCAGCGCAGCTAGTGTCGGGGATACGCAATATTTT. It translates to CASSAASVGDTQYF.

This clone was recorded many times. The identical CDR3 is also encoded by other nucleotide sequences in the sample. This chain joins TRBV6-1 and TRBJ2-1; 7 bases align to TRBD2. The length of the CDR3 is 14 residues. The V gene end was trimmed by 5 bases and the J gene end by 9 bases; junction bases not matched to a gene: 10. CDR1 and CDR2 (germline): MNHNS, SASEGT. The DNA of the CDR3 is TGTGCCAGCAGTACCACTACATCGGGGGGTGAGCAGTTCTTC. Translating gives CASSTTTSGGEQFF.

V is TRBV28 and J is TRBJ1-3; 7 nucleotides align to TRBD1. The germline V gene encodes CDR1 MDHEN and CDR2 SYDVKM. The CDR3 length is 23 residues. V dropped 2 bases and J dropped 0; count of bases not matched to a gene: 25. CDR3 protein: CASSLPFTVDRADHPYSGNTIYF. CDR3 sequence (DNA): TGTGCCAGCAGTTTACCCTTTACCGTTGACAGGGCGGACCACCCATACTCTGGAAACACCATATATTTT.

J is TRBJ1-2 and V is TRBV11-1; D is perhaps TRBD1 (5 bases). Trimming left V 3 bases short and J 2 bases short, with 13 bases between. Germline loops: CDR1 SGHAT, CDR2 FQDESV (reference sequence). The CDR3 has 15 residues. CDR3 bases: TGTGCCAGCAGCTTCCGGGCACAGGACAACTATGGCTACACCTTC. As protein: CASSFRAQDNYGYTF.

The chain carries TRBV30 and TRBJ1-2; unclear D gene. Trimming took off 1 base at V and 7 bases at J, with 10 bases between the two ends. Germline V gene data show CDR1 as GTSNPN and CDR2 as SVGIG (reference sequence). The CDR3 is 12 residues long. The CDR3, as DNA: TGTGCCTGGAGTGGACGGGTACGTGGCTACACCTTC. Its protein is CAWSGRVRGYTF.

The chain employs TRBV19 and TRBJ2-1; no firm D call. The germline V gene has CDR1 LNHDA and CDR2 SQIVND (reference sequence). The V end lost 4 bases, the J end lost 4 bases, and 11 bases lay between the germline ends. The CDR3 totals 14 residues. In DNA, the CDR3 is TGTGCCAGTAGTAATCTCGTTGGGTACAATGAGCAGTTCTTC. This translates into CASSNLVGYNEQFF.